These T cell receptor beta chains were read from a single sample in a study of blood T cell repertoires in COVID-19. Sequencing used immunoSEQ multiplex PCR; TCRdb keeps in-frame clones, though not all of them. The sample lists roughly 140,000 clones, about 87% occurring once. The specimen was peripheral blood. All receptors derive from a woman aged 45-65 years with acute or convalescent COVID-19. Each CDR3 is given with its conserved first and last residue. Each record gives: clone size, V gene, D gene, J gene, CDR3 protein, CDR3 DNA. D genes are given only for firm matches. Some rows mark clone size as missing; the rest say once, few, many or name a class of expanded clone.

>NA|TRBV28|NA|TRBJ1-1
CASNQQVRNTEAFF
TGTGCCAGCAACCAACAGGTCCGGAACACTGAAGCTTTCTTT
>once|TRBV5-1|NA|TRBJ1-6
CASSKPGGQGLNSPLHF
TGCGCCAGCAGCAAACCGGGAGGGCAGGGTCTTAATTCACCCCTCCACTTT
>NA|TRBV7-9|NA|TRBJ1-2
CASSSTTGLLLYGYTF
TGTGCCAGCAGCTCAACGACAGGTCTTCTTCTATATGGCTACACCTTC
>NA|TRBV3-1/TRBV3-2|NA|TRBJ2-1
CASSQAGPTQGNEQFF
TGTGCCAGCAGCCAAGCGGGTCCAACCCAGGGCAATGAGCAGTTCTTC
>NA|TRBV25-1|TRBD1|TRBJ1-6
CASSEQGVRSSYNSPLHF
TGTGCCAGCAGTGAACAGGGGGTCCGGAGCTCCTATAATTCACCCCTCCACTTT
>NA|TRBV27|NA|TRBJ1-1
CASSLSTTGSGTEAFF
TGTGCCAGCAGTTTATCCACTACGGGGTCGGGCACTGAAGCTTTCTTT
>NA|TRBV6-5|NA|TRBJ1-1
CASSYPDQRGFF
TGTGCCAGCAGTTACCCCGATCAGCGGGGTTTCTTT
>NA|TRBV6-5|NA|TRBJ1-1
CASSYSADMNTEAFF
TGTGCCAGCAGTTACTCCGCAGATATGAACACTGAAGCTTTCTTT
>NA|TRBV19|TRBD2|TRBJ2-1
CASSPSGSAYNEQFF
TGTGCCAGTAGCCCTAGCGGGAGTGCCTACAATGAGCAGTTCTTC
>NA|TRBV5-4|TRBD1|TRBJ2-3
CASSLTGADTQYF
TGTGCCAGCAGCCTGACAGGGGCAGATACGCAGTATTTT
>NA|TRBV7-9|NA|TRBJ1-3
CASSLMGGGNTIYF
TGTGCCAGCAGCTTGATGGGAGGTGGAAACACCATATATTTT
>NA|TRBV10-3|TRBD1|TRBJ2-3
CAISDGATGSTDTQYF
TGTGCCATCAGTGACGGAGCGACAGGGTCCACAGATACGCAGTATTTT
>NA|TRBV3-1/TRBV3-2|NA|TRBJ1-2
CASSQAKGREANYGYTF
TGTGCCAGCAGCCAAGCCAAAGGGAGAGAAGCTAACTATGGCTACACCTTC
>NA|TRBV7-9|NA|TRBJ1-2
CASSPDQGGYGYTF
TGTGCCAGCAGCCCAGACCAGGGCGGCTATGGCTACACCTTC
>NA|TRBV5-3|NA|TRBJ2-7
CARSLGQGQYYEQYF
TGTGCCAGAAGCTTGGGGCAGGGACAATACTACGAGCAGTACTTC